This is a list of T cell receptor beta chains from one sample in a study of blood T cells in healthy people across ages. From the 5' RACE reads, TCRdb called clonotypes with MiXCR, one entry per CDR3 protein. This repertoire shows around 500,000 distinct CDR3 sequences, around a quarter found once; its top ten account for about 3.9%. The sample was also reused in another study, on T cells of mothers and their children.

Specimen: blood. The receptors here all came from a boy between 2 and 10 years old in good health. CDR3s include the opening cysteine and the closing phenylalanine or tryptophan. The D gene is left open where the match is weak. The size entry is marked missing in some rows and otherwise reads once, few, many or a size class.

abundance	v_gene	j_gene	d_gene	CDR3aa	CDR3nt
few	TRBV7-8	TRBJ2-6	TRBD1	CASRQGAGANVLTF	TGTGCCAGCCGACAGGGAGCCGGGGCCAACGTCCTGACTTTC
.	TRBV12-3/TRBV12-4	TRBJ2-4	TRBD2	CASTPGRETKNIQYF	TGTGCCAGCACCCCCGGGAGGGAGACCAAAAACATTCAGTACTTC
few	TRBV5-1	TRBJ1-5	.	CASSLGTPGEPQHF	TGCGCCAGCAGCTTGGGGACGCCGGGGGAGCCCCAGCATTTT
.	TRBV5-5	TRBJ1-2	.	CASSLSLALRYGYTF	TGTGCCAGCAGCTTGTCCCTGGCCCTACGGTATGGCTACACCTTC
.	TRBV4-1	TRBJ2-3	.	CASSQDRWGAPTDTQYF	TGCGCCAGCAGCCAAGATCGGTGGGGGGCCCCCACAGATACGCAGTATTTT
.	TRBV19	TRBJ1-6	TRBD1	CASSTSADRVNSPLHF	TGTGCCAGTAGTACGTCGGCGGACAGGGTGAATTCACCCCTCCACTTT
few	TRBV21-1	TRBJ2-1	.	CASSSRTASSYNEQFF	TGTGCCAGCAGCTCTCGGACCGCAAGCTCCTACAATGAGCAGTTCTTC
.	TRBV5-1	TRBJ2-1	TRBD1	CASSLGTGSDNEQFF	TGCGCCAGCAGCTTGGGGACAGGATCGGACAATGAGCAGTTCTTC
.	TRBV7-8	TRBJ2-5	.	CASGVRGWETQYF	TGTGCCAGCGGCGTGAGGGGGTGGGAGACCCAGTACTTC
.	TRBV25-1	TRBJ2-7	TRBD1	CASNPSGQGPYEQYF	TGTGCCAGCAACCCCTCGGGACAGGGTCCCTACGAGCAGTACTTC
.	TRBV4-2	TRBJ2-7	.	CASSQGAGTSYEQYF	TGTGCCAGCAGCCAAGGAGCAGGAACCTCCTACGAGCAGTACTTC
.	TRBV19	TRBJ2-7	.	CATAPSRSYEQYF	TGTGCCACCGCCCCTAGCCGCTCCTACGAGCAGTACTTC
few	TRBV3-1	TRBJ2-6	TRBD1	CASSYPLRDRDFSGANVLTF	TGTGCCAGCAGCTACCCTCTCCGGGACAGAGACTTCTCTGGGGCCAACGTCCTGACTTTC
.	TRBV12-3/TRBV12-4	TRBJ2-4	.	CASSFHVLSIQNF	TGTGCCAGCAGTTTTCATGTCTTGAGCATTCAGAACTTC
.	TRBV28	TRBJ1-2	.	CASSLDTDLGYGYTF	TGTGCCAGCAGTTTGGATACAGACCTAGGGTATGGCTACACCTTC
many	TRBV5-1	TRBJ2-1	.	CASSLQDNEQFF	TGCGCCAGCAGCTTACAGGACAATGAGCAGTTCTTC
few	TRBV11-2	TRBJ1-5	.	CASSWNRDQPQHF	TGTGCCAGCAGCTGGAACAGGGATCAGCCCCAGCATTTT
.	TRBV28	TRBJ2-7	.	CASSPGTSGGDEQYF	TGTGCCAGCAGCCCAGGGACGTCGGGTGGGGACGAGCAGTACTTC
.	TRBV28	TRBJ2-7	TRBD2	CASSPREAGTYEQYF	TGTGCCAGCAGTCCCCGTGAAGCGGGGACCTACGAGCAGTACTTC
many	TRBV27	TRBJ2-1	TRBD2	CASRRRLVAGGPNEQFF	TGTGCCAGCAGGAGGAGGCTGGTAGCGGGGGGGCCCAATGAGCAGTTCTTC
.	TRBV7-2	TRBJ2-5	.	CASFKGLGGQETQYF	TGTGCCAGCTTTAAGGGACTCGGAGGCCAAGAGACCCAGTACTTC
few	TRBV14	TRBJ1-4	.	CASSQEAGVDAGKLFF	TGTGCCAGCAGCCAAGAGGCCGGGGTGGACGCGGGCAAACTGTTTTTT